These T cell receptor beta chains were read from a single sample in a study of cytomegalovirus exposure and HLA in healthy donors. TCRdb's table, derived via immunoSEQ multiplex PCR, lists solely in-frame clones and lacks some. The table shows roughly 100,000 clones, with around 77% occurring only once. The material sequenced was PBMCs. Receptors originate from a middle-aged woman in good health and CMV-seropositive. CDR3s include the opening cysteine and the closing phenylalanine or tryptophan. The D gene is left open where the match is weak. Clone size, where shown, is once, few, many, or a class for clones that have expanded.

d_call,j_call,v_call,clone_size,cdr3_nt,cdr3_aa
-,TRBJ1-5,TRBV4-1,-,TGCGCCAGCAGCTATTACGGGGGACCGGATCAGCCCCAGCATTTT,CASSYYGGPDQPQHF
-,TRBJ2-3,TRBV2,-,TGTGCCAGCAGTGAAGAAGCTAGCACAGATACGCAGTATTTT,CASSEEASTDTQYF
-,TRBJ2-7,TRBV19,-,TGTGCCAGTAGTATAGGAAGAGGGATAAGGTCCTACGAGCAGTACTTC,CASSIGRGIRSYEQYF
-,TRBJ2-7,TRBV11-3,few,TGTGCCAGCAGCTTAGGTCACGGCTCCTACGAGCAGTACTTC,CASSLGHGSYEQYF
TRBD1,TRBJ1-6,TRBV27,-,TGTGCCAGCAGAAGAGGAGCAGGGGGGTATAATTCACCCCTCCACTTT,CASRRGAGGYNSPLHF
TRBD2,TRBJ2-1,TRBV28,-,TGTGCCAGCAGTTCAGCGGCGGGAGGGTACTACAATGAGCAGTTCTTC,CASSSAAGGYYNEQFF
TRBD1,TRBJ1-5,TRBV2,-,TGTGCCAGCAGTGAAGTCGGGACAGGGAGGGGACAGCCCCAGCATTTT,CASSEVGTGRGQPQHF
-,TRBJ2-1,TRBV21-1,-,TGTGCCAGCAAAGGGGGTAAAGGGCGCCGCGAGCAGTTCTTC,CASKGGKGRREQFF
TRBD1,TRBJ1-2,TRBV9,-,TGTGCCAGCAGCCCTCTCGGGACAGGGGGTATCTATGGCTACACCTTC,CASSPLGTGGIYGYTF
-,TRBJ1-2,TRBV5-1,-,TGCGCCAGCAGCTCAGGTGATCTGTTCTATGGCTACACCTTC,CASSSGDLFYGYTF
TRBD2,TRBJ2-1,TRBV11-2,-,TGTGCCAGCAGCTTAGAACCGCGGGAGACCCCTCAGTTCTTC,CASSLEPRETPQFF
-,TRBJ2-7,TRBV28,-,TGTGCCAGCAGCGGAGACCGGGACACCTACGAGCAGTACTTC,CASSGDRDTYEQYF
-,TRBJ1-2,TRBV4-1,once,TGCGCCAGCAGCCACTTCCTCGGGGGTGGGTTTGATGGCTACACCTTC,CASSHFLGGGFDGYTF
TRBD2,TRBJ2-3,TRBV28,-,TGTGCCAGCAGTTTATTGTCTAGCGGGGGGGCCGCAGATACGCAGTATTTT,CASSLLSSGGAADTQYF
TRBD1,TRBJ1-6,TRBV18,-,TGTGCCAGCTCCTTTGCAGGGGGGATAAATTCACCCCTCCACTTT,CASSFAGGINSPLHF
-,TRBJ2-3,TRBV5-4,-,TGTGCCAGCAGCCGTCCTCCCGGAGGCTTGAAAGACACAGATACGCAGTATTTT,CASSRPPGGLKDTDTQYF
-,TRBJ2-5,TRBV5-4,-,TGTGCCAGCAGCGCTAGCCTGGTAGGAGAGACCCAGTACTTC,CASSASLVGETQYF
-,TRBJ1-1,TRBV5-4,-,TGTGCCAGCAGCTTGGCGGGGGGCTGGGACACTGAAGCTTTCTTT,CASSLAGGWDTEAFF
TRBD1,TRBJ1-2,TRBV6-5,-,TGTGCCAGCAGAAAAACAGGGGACTATGGCTACACCTTC,CASRKTGDYGYTF
TRBD2,TRBJ2-3,TRBV4-2,-,TGTGCCAGCAGCCCCCGACTAGCGGCTGAGGTAGATACGCAGTATTTT,CASSPRLAAEVDTQYF
-,TRBJ2-3,TRBV7-2,-,TGTGCCAGCAGCTTGCAACAAGCGAATACGCAGTATTTT,CASSLQQANTQYF
-,TRBJ2-2,TRBV7-8,-,TGTGCCAGCAGCTTAGTGACAGGCAGTGGCGGGGAGCTGTTTTTT,CASSLVTGSGGELFF
TRBD1,TRBJ1-1,TRBV4-2,-,TGTGCCAGCAGCCAAACCGGGACAGGGAACACTGAAGCTTTCTTT,CASSQTGTGNTEAFF
TRBD1,TRBJ1-6,TRBV19,-,TGTGCCAGTAGTATAGGGGACAGATATAATTCACCCCTCCACTTT,CASSIGDRYNSPLHF
TRBD1,TRBJ1-2,TRBV18,-,TGTGCCAGCTCACCAGTGGCAGGGACAGGCAACTATGGCTACACCTTC,CASSPVAGTGNYGYTF
-,TRBJ1-1,TRBV9,-,TGTGCCAGCAGTGACAGGATAAACACTGAAGCTTTCTTT,CASSDRINTEAFF
TRBD1,TRBJ2-5,TRBV11-3,-,TGTGCCAGCAGCTTTATGACAGGGGGTGCGGAGACCCAGTACTTC,CASSFMTGGAETQYF
-,TRBJ2-5,TRBV9,-,TGTGCCAGCAGCGGTGGCAGGATACCGTACCAAGAGACCCAGTACTTC,CASSGGRIPYQETQYF
TRBD1,TRBJ2-5,TRBV7-9,-,TGTGCCAGCAGACAGGGGGCAGTTGAGACCCAGTACTTC,CASRQGAVETQYF
TRBD1,TRBJ1-1,TRBV18,once,TGTGCCAGCTCAAATGGACAGGGGGCGTTTGGGACTGAAGCTTTCTTT,CASSNGQGAFGTEAFF
-,TRBJ1-6,TRBV10-3,-,TGTGCCACCCTCGTGTCGACAGGTTCCTCCTATAATTCACCCCTCCACTTT,CATLVSTGSSYNSPLHF
TRBD2,TRBJ2-7,TRBV7-9,-,TGTGCCAGCAGCTTAGTGTCTAGCGGGAGGTACGAGCAGTACTTC,CASSLVSSGRYEQYF
TRBD1,TRBJ2-7,TRBV11-2,-,TGTGCCAGCAGCTTAGGGGGGACAGGCCACTACGAGCAGTACTTC,CASSLGGTGHYEQYF
-,TRBJ1-2,TRBV21-1,-,TGTGCCAGCAGCAAAAAAGACCGGAAATGGACAGGGGCTGGCTACACCTTC,CASSKKDRKWTGAGYTF
TRBD1,TRBJ1-1,TRBV6-1,-,TGTGCCAGTAACAACGACAGGGCCACTGAAGCTTTCTTT,CASNNDRATEAFF
TRBD2,TRBJ2-3,TRBV7-7,-,TGTGCTAGCAGCTTCGCCAGCGGGGGCACAGATACGCAGTATTTT,CASSFASGGTDTQYF
-,TRBJ1-3,TRBV5-1,-,TGCGCCAGCAGCTTGGGTTCAGCTGGAAACACCATATATTTT,CASSLGSAGNTIYF
-,TRBJ2-1,TRBV7-8,-,TGTGCCAGCTACCGGGACTTACCCTACAATGAGCAGTTCTTC,CASYRDLPYNEQFF
TRBD1,TRBJ2-2,TRBV5-1,-,TGCGCCAGCAGCTTGGCCCCGGGACAGGGCGGGAGCGGGGAGCTGTTTTTT,CASSLAPGQGGSGELFF
-,TRBJ2-3,TRBV5-6,-,TGTGCCAGCAGCTCCTGGGGCCGAGATACGCAGTATTTT,CASSSWGRDTQYF
-,TRBJ2-7,TRBV18,-,TGTGCCAGCTCACCGGAATATCGACAGTGGCGCGACGAGCAGTACTTC,CASSPEYRQWRDEQYF
-,TRBJ1-4,TRBV28,-,TGTGCCAGCAAGCATGGCTCGGTGGTGCGGAAGGGGAAAGAAAAACTGTTTTTT,CASKHGSVVRKGKEKLFF
-,TRBJ1-6,TRBV19,-,TGTGCCAGTACAGTCTCCTATAATTCACCCCTCCACTTT,CASTVSYNSPLHF
-,TRBJ1-5,TRBV4-3,-,TGCGCCAGCAGCCAGGACAGCCATCAGCCCCAGCATTTT,CASSQDSHQPQHF
-,TRBJ1-1,TRBV19,-,TGTGCCAGTAGTATAGACCAGGGACACCCAGTAGCAAAGAACACTGAAGCTTTCTTT,CASSIDQGHPVAKNTEAFF
-,TRBJ2-1,TRBV28,-,TGTGCCAGCAGTTTACGTGGACAGTCCTACAATGAGCAGTTCTTC,CASSLRGQSYNEQFF
-,TRBJ2-7,TRBV13,-,TGTGCCAGCAGCCGGGCGAGGCAGGGGACCCACGAGCAGTACTTC,CASSRARQGTHEQYF
-,TRBJ2-2,TRBV4-2,-,TGTGCCAGCAGCCAACCCCAGAACACCGGGGAGCTGTTTTTT,CASSQPQNTGELFF
-,TRBJ1-2,TRBV28,once,TGTGCCAGCAGCCCCATTTGGAAATCGGGTCATGGCTACACCTTC,CASSPIWKSGHGYTF
TRBD2,TRBJ2-3,TRBV15,-,TGTGCCACCAGCAGAGATCCACCCGGGCTAGCGGGGGGAGATACGCAGTATTTT,CATSRDPPGLAGGDTQYF
-,TRBJ1-2,TRBV4-3,-,TGCGCCAGCAGCCAAGGGTACAGTGGCTACACCTTC,CASSQGYSGYTF
-,TRBJ2-7,TRBV19,-,TGTGCCAGTAGTATAGTCTCGGGGATGGGCGAGCAGTACTTC,CASSIVSGMGEQYF
-,TRBJ1-1,TRBV7-8,-,TGTGCCAGCCAACACCCCGCGAACACTGAAGCTTTCTTT,CASQHPANTEAFF
TRBD2,TRBJ2-1,TRBV5-4,-,TGTGCCAGCAGCCCGGAACCAGGGACTAGAGGAAATGAGCAGTTCTTC,CASSPEPGTRGNEQFF
TRBD2,TRBJ2-5,TRBV19,few,TGTGCCAGTAGTACGACGGGACTAGACCAAGAGACCCAGTACTTC,CASSTTGLDQETQYF
TRBD1,TRBJ1-1,TRBV5-5,-,TGTGCCAGCAGCTTTTCAACAGGGGGCCGACTAGACACTGAAGCTTTCTTT,CASSFSTGGRLDTEAFF
TRBD1,TRBJ2-3,TRBV29-1,-,TGCAGCGCCTCCCCGGGACAGGGGAGATCAGATACGCAGTATTTT,CSASPGQGRSDTQYF
TRBD1,TRBJ2-5,TRBV7-9,-,TGTTCCAGCAGCTTAATGACAGGGGCCCAAGAGACCCAGTACTTC,CSSSLMTGAQETQYF
-,TRBJ1-2,TRBV6-6,-,TGTGCCAGCAGTCAAGGGAGCAGCTATGGCTACACCTTC,CASSQGSSYGYTF